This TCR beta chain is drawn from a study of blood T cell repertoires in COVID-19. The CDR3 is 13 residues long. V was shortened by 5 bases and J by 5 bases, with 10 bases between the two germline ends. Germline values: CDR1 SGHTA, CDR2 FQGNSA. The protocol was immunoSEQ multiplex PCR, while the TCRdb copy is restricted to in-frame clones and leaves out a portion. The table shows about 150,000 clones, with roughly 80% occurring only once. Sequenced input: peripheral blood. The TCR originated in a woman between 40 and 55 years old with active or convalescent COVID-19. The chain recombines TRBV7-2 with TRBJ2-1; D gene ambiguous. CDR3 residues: CASSQTSDNEQFF. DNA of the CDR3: TGTGCCAGCAGCCAAACGTCGGACAATGAGCAGTTCTTC.